In this sample, the clone carrying this TCR beta chain turned up many times. The antigen remains unidentified. V lost 4 bases and J lost 4; bases outside the gene matches: 8. The CDR3 has 14 amino acids. Germline CDR1 and CDR2: DFQATT and SNEGSKA (reference sequence). This entry is derived from a study of T cells in Graves' hyperthyroidism and ophthalmopathy. Overall study findings and caveats: Most clonotypes expanded in the thyroid (above 0.001) were also present in blood.

Amplified TCR beta CDR3 regions came from RNA transcripts. HTBI primers drove first-round RT-PCR of the TCR CDR3. From the multiplex PCR reads, TCRdb called clonotypes with MiXCR, one entry per CDR3 protein. In the table there are 300,000 or so distinct CDR3 sequences, around 20% of which are singletons. The sequence came from a woman aged 45-59 years with Graves' hyperthyroidism. The V and J genes are TRBV20-1 and TRBJ2-7; 9 bases are a match to TRBD1. Sequences were obtained from blood. The CDR3 spells CSATGQGSIYEQYF. The CDR3 DNA is TGCAGTGCTACCGGACAGGGGTCGATATACGAGCAGTACTTC.